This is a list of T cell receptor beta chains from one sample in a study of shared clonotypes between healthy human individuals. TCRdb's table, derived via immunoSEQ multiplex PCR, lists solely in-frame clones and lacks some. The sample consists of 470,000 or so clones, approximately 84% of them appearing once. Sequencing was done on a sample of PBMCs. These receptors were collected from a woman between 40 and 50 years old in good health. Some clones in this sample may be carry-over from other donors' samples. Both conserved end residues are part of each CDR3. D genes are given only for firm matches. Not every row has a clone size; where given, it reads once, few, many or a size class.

CDR3aa: CSAQTPENYGYTF
CDR3nt: TGCAGCGCACAGACTCCCGAAAACTATGGCTACACCTTC
j_gene: TRBJ1-2
d_gene: -
abundance: -
v_gene: TRBV29-1

CDR3aa: CAWSGALTDTQYF
CDR3nt: TGTGCCTGGAGTGGGGCTCTCACAGATACGCAGTATTTT
j_gene: TRBJ2-3
d_gene: -
abundance: -
v_gene: TRBV30

CDR3aa: CASRQGGTGELFF
CDR3nt: TGTGCCAGCAGACAGGGGGGCACCGGGGAGCTGTTTTTT
j_gene: TRBJ2-2
d_gene: TRBD1
abundance: -
v_gene: TRBV2

CDR3aa: CASSPRDSSYEQYF
CDR3nt: TGCGCCAGCAGCCCGCGGGACAGTAGCTACGAGCAGTACTTC
j_gene: TRBJ2-7
d_gene: -
abundance: -
v_gene: TRBV5-1

CDR3aa: CASSVYPSGRLFEQYF
CDR3nt: TGTGCCAGCAGCGTCTATCCTAGCGGGAGGCTGTTCGAGCAGTACTTC
j_gene: TRBJ2-7
d_gene: TRBD2
abundance: -
v_gene: TRBV9

CDR3aa: CASSLRPTATQYF
CDR3nt: TGTGCCAGCAGCCTCCGACCGACAGCCACCCAGTACTTC
j_gene: TRBJ2-5
d_gene: -
abundance: many
v_gene: TRBV28

CDR3aa: CASSLGGYQETQYF
CDR3nt: TGTGCCAGCAGCTTAGGGGGGTACCAAGAGACCCAGTACTTC
j_gene: TRBJ2-5
d_gene: -
abundance: -
v_gene: TRBV5-6

CDR3aa: CASRSMGQNTGELFF
CDR3nt: TGTGCCAGCAGGAGTATGGGACAGAACACCGGGGAGCTGTTTTTT
j_gene: TRBJ2-2
d_gene: -
abundance: -
v_gene: TRBV28

CDR3aa: CASSYPRGAGEQYF
CDR3nt: TGTGCCAGCAGTTACCCTAGGGGGGCGGGCGAGCAGTACTTC
j_gene: TRBJ2-7
d_gene: -
abundance: -
v_gene: TRBV6-5

CDR3aa: CASRQTGTYNEQFF
CDR3nt: TGTGCCAGCAGGCAGACAGGGACCTACAATGAGCAGTTCTTC
j_gene: TRBJ2-1
d_gene: TRBD1
abundance: -
v_gene: TRBV6-5

CDR3aa: CASSEGGDYYNEQFF
CDR3nt: TGTGCCAGCAGTGAAGGGGGGGACTATTACAATGAGCAGTTCTTC
j_gene: TRBJ2-1
d_gene: TRBD2
abundance: -
v_gene: TRBV2

CDR3aa: CASSLVGEAKNTGELFF
CDR3nt: TGCGCCAGCAGCTTGGTGGGTGAAGCGAAGAACACCGGGGAGCTGTTTTTT
j_gene: TRBJ2-2
d_gene: -
abundance: -
v_gene: TRBV5-1

CDR3aa: CASSPWTAGANVLTF
CDR3nt: TGTGCCAGCTCACCCTGGACTGCCGGGGCCAACGTCCTGACTTTC
j_gene: TRBJ2-6
d_gene: -
abundance: -
v_gene: TRBV18

CDR3aa: CASSAGLASETQYF
CDR3nt: TGTGCCAGCAGCGCGGGACTAGCGTCAGAGACCCAGTACTTC
j_gene: TRBJ2-5
d_gene: TRBD2
abundance: -
v_gene: TRBV7-2

CDR3aa: CASSTGGGAYEQYF
CDR3nt: TGTGCCAGCAGCACAGGGGGGGGCGCGTACGAGCAGTACTTC
j_gene: TRBJ2-7
d_gene: -
abundance: few
v_gene: TRBV28

CDR3aa: CAWSVPRSGGHGNTIYF
CDR3nt: TGTGCCTGGAGTGTACCGCGGTCAGGAGGGCACGGAAACACCATATATTTT
j_gene: TRBJ1-3
d_gene: -
abundance: -
v_gene: TRBV30

CDR3aa: CASSLVADPGGYNEQFF
CDR3nt: TGTGCCAGCAGCTTAGTAGCGGACCCCGGGGGTTACAATGAGCAGTTCTTC
j_gene: TRBJ2-1
d_gene: -
abundance: -
v_gene: TRBV7-9

CDR3aa: CASSQAPGTSGRADTQYF
CDR3nt: TGCGCCAGCAGCCAAGCCCCCGGGACTAGCGGGAGGGCAGATACGCAGTATTTT
j_gene: TRBJ2-3
d_gene: TRBD2
abundance: -
v_gene: TRBV4-1

CDR3aa: CAISEKGGANQPQHF
CDR3nt: TGTGCCATCAGTGAGAAGGGGGGGGCGAATCAGCCCCAGCATTTT
j_gene: TRBJ1-5
d_gene: -
abundance: once
v_gene: TRBV10-3

CDR3aa: CASSPSTGEGRYNEQFF
CDR3nt: TGTGCCAGCAGCCCCAGCACTGGGGAGGGGAGATACAATGAGCAGTTCTTC
j_gene: TRBJ2-1
d_gene: TRBD2
abundance: few
v_gene: TRBV4-2

CDR3aa: CASSKTGGAKNIQYF
CDR3nt: TGTGCCAGCAGCAAGACAGGGGGAGCCAAAAACATTCAGTACTTC
j_gene: TRBJ2-4
d_gene: TRBD1
abundance: -
v_gene: TRBV13

CDR3aa: CASSQQRANYGYTF
CDR3nt: TGTGCCAGCAGCCAACAGAGAGCTAACTATGGCTACACCTTC
j_gene: TRBJ1-2
d_gene: -
abundance: few
v_gene: TRBV4-2

CDR3aa: CASSTAVGFPYEQYF
CDR3nt: TGTGCCAGCAGCACCGCCGTGGGATTCCCCTACGAGCAGTACTTC
j_gene: TRBJ2-7
d_gene: -
abundance: few
v_gene: TRBV28

CDR3aa: CASSLGVQREGEKLFF
CDR3nt: TGCGCCAGCAGCTTGGGTGTTCAACGGGAAGGCGAAAAACTGTTTTTT
j_gene: TRBJ1-4
d_gene: -
abundance: -
v_gene: TRBV5-1

CDR3aa: CASSLVGQKNFYEQYF
CDR3nt: TGTGCCAGCAGCTTAGTGGGACAGAAAAATTTCTACGAGCAGTACTTC
j_gene: TRBJ2-7
d_gene: TRBD1
abundance: -
v_gene: TRBV7-2

CDR3aa: CASSLGLRGGYNEQFF
CDR3nt: TGTGCCAGCAGCTTAGGGTTAAGGGGTGGCTACAATGAGCAGTTCTTC
j_gene: TRBJ2-1
d_gene: -
abundance: -
v_gene: TRBV7-2

CDR3aa: CASSSTGPQETQYF
CDR3nt: TGTGCCAGCAGCTCAACCGGGCCGCAAGAGACCCAGTACTTC
j_gene: TRBJ2-5
d_gene: -
abundance: -
v_gene: TRBV7-9

CDR3aa: CASSEDREQFF
CDR3nt: TGTGCCAGCAGTGAGGACAGGGAGCAGTTCTTC
j_gene: TRBJ2-1
d_gene: TRBD1
abundance: -
v_gene: TRBV2

CDR3aa: CASSPGQNTEAFF
CDR3nt: TGTGCCAGCAGCCCAGGACAGAACACTGAAGCTTTCTTT
j_gene: TRBJ1-1
d_gene: -
abundance: few
v_gene: TRBV4-2

CDR3aa: CSVLGGYEQYF
CDR3nt: TGCAGCGTATTGGGCGGGTACGAGCAGTACTTC
j_gene: TRBJ2-7
d_gene: -
abundance: -
v_gene: TRBV29-1

CDR3aa: CASSVPRENIQYF
CDR3nt: TGTGCCAGCAGCGTACCCCGCGAAAACATTCAGTACTTC
j_gene: TRBJ2-4
d_gene: -
abundance: -
v_gene: TRBV21-1

CDR3aa: CASSARDSEFNGELFF
CDR3nt: TGTGCCAGCAGCGCCCGGGACAGTGAGTTTAACGGGGAGCTGTTTTTT
j_gene: TRBJ2-2
d_gene: TRBD1
abundance: -
v_gene: TRBV9

CDR3aa: CASSLSSRLAGIEQYF
CDR3nt: TGTGCCAGCAGCTTATCATCCCGACTAGCGGGGATCGAGCAGTACTTC
j_gene: TRBJ2-7
d_gene: TRBD2
abundance: -
v_gene: TRBV7-9

CDR3aa: CASKREVGTDTQYF
CDR3nt: TGTGCCAGCAAGCGGGAGGTGGGGACAGATACGCAGTATTTT
j_gene: TRBJ2-3
d_gene: TRBD2
abundance: few
v_gene: TRBV2

CDR3aa: CASSWLDGEKLFF
CDR3nt: TGCGCCAGCAGCTGGCTGGATGGTGAAAAACTGTTTTTT
j_gene: TRBJ1-4
d_gene: -
abundance: few
v_gene: TRBV5-1

CDR3aa: CASRRQGGNEKLFF
CDR3nt: TGTGCCAGCAGGCGACAGGGAGGGAATGAAAAACTGTTTTTT
j_gene: TRBJ1-4
d_gene: TRBD1
abundance: -
v_gene: TRBV28

CDR3aa: CASSVAGAYINEQYF
CDR3nt: TGTGCCAGCAGCGTAGCGGGAGCCTATATCAACGAGCAGTACTTC
j_gene: TRBJ2-7
d_gene: -
abundance: -
v_gene: TRBV9

CDR3aa: CASSSGAQETQYF
CDR3nt: TGCGCCAGCAGCTCGGGAGCCCAAGAGACCCAGTACTTC
j_gene: TRBJ2-5
d_gene: -
abundance: -
v_gene: TRBV5-1

CDR3aa: CAGQRPGFTEAFF
CDR3nt: TGTGCCGGTCAACGGCCAGGGTTCACTGAAGCTTTCTTT
j_gene: TRBJ1-1
d_gene: -
abundance: -
v_gene: TRBV7-9

CDR3aa: CASSLEVAVAKNIQYF
CDR3nt: TGTGCCAGCAGCTTAGAGGTAGCGGTAGCCAAAAACATTCAGTACTTC
j_gene: TRBJ2-4
d_gene: -
abundance: -
v_gene: TRBV7-2

CDR3aa: CAWTSGVVNSPLHF
CDR3nt: TGTGCCTGGACATCCGGGGTGGTCAATTCACCCCTCCACTTT
j_gene: TRBJ1-6
d_gene: -
abundance: -
v_gene: TRBV30

CDR3aa: CASSWDLNEKLFF
CDR3nt: TGCGCCAGCAGTTGGGACCTTAATGAAAAACTGTTTTTT
j_gene: TRBJ1-4
d_gene: -
abundance: -
v_gene: TRBV5-1

CDR3aa: CASSQVNSGRGVGETQYF
CDR3nt: TGCGCCAGCAGCCAAGTCAATAGCGGGAGGGGAGTCGGAGAGACCCAGTACTTC
j_gene: TRBJ2-5
d_gene: TRBD2
abundance: -
v_gene: TRBV4-1

CDR3aa: CASSQFGQGTEAFF
CDR3nt: TGTGCCAGCTCACAATTTGGGCAGGGCACTGAAGCTTTCTTT
j_gene: TRBJ1-1
d_gene: -
abundance: -
v_gene: TRBV18

CDR3aa: CASSPLGTVYEQYF
CDR3nt: TGTGCCAGCAGTCCCCTGGGGACAGTCTACGAGCAGTACTTC
j_gene: TRBJ2-7
d_gene: TRBD1
abundance: -
v_gene: TRBV28

CDR3aa: CASSPRLASYNEQFF
CDR3nt: TGTGCCAGCAGCCCTCGACTAGCTTCCTACAATGAGCAGTTCTTC
j_gene: TRBJ2-1
d_gene: TRBD2
abundance: -
v_gene: TRBV9